This entry lists 30 T cell receptor beta chains sequenced from one sample in a study of STAT5B mutations in CD4+ large granular lymphocyte leukemia. This table comes from immunoSEQ multiplex PCR, and its TCRdb copy is limited to in-frame clones, with some not included. In the table there are almost 30,000 clones, around 85% of which are singletons. Sequencing input: CD4+ T cells from blood buffy coats. The origin of the receptors is a human donor in good health.

The chain has TRBV28 and TRBJ1-2, with TRBD1 identical over 11 bases. The trim removed 4 bases at V and 0 bases at J, leaving 10 bases unmatched. Germline-derived CDR1 and CDR2 are MDHEN and SYDVKM. This CDR3 is 18 amino acids long. The CDR3 DNA reads as TGTGCCAGCAGTTCCCCTAGGGACAGGGGGAGAGCTAACTATGGCTACACCTTC. It is translated as CASSSPRDRGRANYGYTF.

This clone appeared once. The CDR3 region is CSVRDESEAFF. In DNA form, the CDR3 reads TGCAGCGTTCGGGACGAATCTGAAGCTTTCTTT. The J gene is TRBJ1-1, the V gene TRBV29-1, with D maybe TRBD1 (5 bases). This CDR3 is 11 amino acids long. V was cut by 5 bases and J by 6 bases, with 10 bases left in between. Germline V CDR1 and CDR2: SQVTM, ANQGSEA.

CDR3 loop: CASGALRTAFF. The CDR3 nucleotides are TGTGCCAGTGGGGCCTTACGGACAGCTTTCTTT. The chain has TRBV7-8 and TRBJ1-1, with D maybe TRBD1 (5 bases). V was pared by 9 bases and J by 10 bases, with 15 bases between. Germline assignment: CDR1 SGHVS and CDR2 FQNEAQ. CDR3 length equals 11 residues.

This clone was counted once. The genes are TRBV2 and TRBJ2-5; the D is unclear. Germline V CDR1 and CDR2: SNHLY, FYNNEI. Trimming took 8 bases from V and 5 from J, leaving 9 bases between them. The CDR3 is 11 residues long. The DNA for the CDR3 is TGTGCCAGCGGCCTAGGTGAGACCCAGTACTTC. As protein: CASGLGETQYF. Drawing the rest from reference TRBV2 and TRBJ2-5, the complete variable domain is EPEVTQTPSHQVTQMGQEVILRCVPISNHLYFYWYRQILGQKVEFLVSFYNNEISEKSEIFDDQFSVERPDGSNFTLKIRSTKLEDSAMYFCASGLGETQYFGPGTRLLVL.

This chain links TRBV7-2 with TRBJ1-5, with TRBD1 as a possible D gene (6 bases). The length of the CDR3 is 16 residues. V shed 4 bases and J shed 0 bases, with 13 bases lying between them. CDR1 and CDR2 from the germline V gene are SGHTA and FQGNSA. The CDR3 loop is CASSSQGIHSNQPQHF. In DNA form, the CDR3 reads TGTGCCAGCAGCTCTCAGGGGATCCATAGCAATCAGCCCCAGCATTTT.

The chain is built from TRBV5-1 and TRBJ2-5; 12 nucleotides line up with TRBD1. Looked up from germline, CDR1 is SGHRS and CDR2 is YFSETQ. The V and J ends lost 5 bases and 5 bases, in that order; junction bases with no gene match: 7. The CDR3 is made up of 15 amino acids. As DNA, the CDR3 is TGCGCCAGCAGTTACGGGACAGGGGGCAGGGAGACCCAGTACTTC. Protein product: CASSYGTGGRETQYF.

The chain carries TRBV5-1 and TRBJ2-2, with D possibly being TRBD1 (5 bases). Trimming cost V 1 base and J 3 bases, with 13 bases left between them. The CDR3 has 16 residues. CDR1 is SGHRS and CDR2 is YFSETQ in the germline V gene. The CDR3: CASSLSQGGDTGELFF. The CDR3 DNA follows: TGCGCCAGCAGCTTGTCTCAGGGTGGGGACACCGGGGAGCTGTTTTTT.

This clone was seen only a few times. This chain uses TRBV18 with TRBJ1-4; TRBD1 matches 10 bases. The CDR3 consists of 15 residues. V shed 3 bases and J 4 bases; nucleotides not matched to a gene: 2. Per the germline V gene, CDR1 is KGHSH and CDR2 is LQKENI. The CDR3 DNA reads as TGTGCCAGCTCACCCGGGACAGGGGTTAATGAAAAACTGTTTTTT. Encoded protein: CASSPGTGVNEKLFF.

V is TRBV5-4 and J is TRBJ2-5, with TRBD2 matching over 11 bases. The germline V gene encodes CDR1 SGHNT and CDR2 YYREEE (reference sequence). The CDR3 totals 14 residues. The V gene end was trimmed by 4 bases and the J gene end by 4 bases; junction bases not matched to a gene: 3. The CDR3 is CASSQTSGAETQYF. DNA for the CDR3: TGTGCCAGCAGCCAGACTAGCGGGGCAGAGACCCAGTACTTC.

V is TRBV27 and J is TRBJ1-5; 9 bases are a match to TRBD1. The V segment lost 2 bases and the J segment 0 bases; nucleotides outside the gene matches: 5. Germline values: CDR1 MNHEY, CDR2 SMNVEV (reference sequence). This CDR3 contains 17 residues. CDR3 in amino acids: CASSLGGQGHSNQPQHF. The DNA of the CDR3 is TGTGCCAGCAGTTTAGGGGGACAGGGTCATAGCAATCAGCCCCAGCATTTT.

This chain links TRBV19 with TRBJ1-5; no firm D call. With 5 bases removed from V and 0 bases from J, the gap between germline ends came to 11 bases. CDR1 LNHDA and CDR2 SQIVND come from the germline V gene (reference sequence). The CDR3 has 15 amino acids. The CDR3 sequence: CASSSAVNSNQPQHF. As DNA, the CDR3 is TGTGCCAGTAGTTCGGCAGTTAATAGCAATCAGCCCCAGCATTTT.

This clone was counted between two and nine times. The CDR3 spells CASRSGQGPEAFF. As DNA, the CDR3 is TGTGCCAGCAGATCCGGACAGGGTCCTGAAGCTTTCTTT. The chain is built from TRBV7-2 and TRBJ1-1; 8 bases are a match to TRBD1. The CDR3 consists of 13 residues. Trimming removed 6 bases from V and 6 bases from J; junction bases left unmatched: 6. The germline CDR1 and CDR2 sequences are SGHTA and FQGNSA. The full variable domain, completed using reference TRBV7-2 and TRBJ1-1, is GAGVSQSPSNKVTEKGKDVELRCDPISGHTALYWYRQSLGQGLEFLIYFQGNSAPDKSGLPSDRFSAERTGGSVSTLTIQRTQQEDSAVYLCASRSGQGPEAFFGQGTRLTVV.

V and J are TRBV7-8 and TRBJ1-1, with TRBD1 as a possible D gene (5 bases). V dropped 3 bases and J dropped 1 base, with 15 bases sitting between them. Per the germline V gene, CDR1 is SGHVS and CDR2 is FQNEAQ. The CDR3 length is 16 residues. The CDR3: CASSFGTEPWNTEAFF. The CDR3 nucleotides are TGTGCCAGCAGCTTCGGGACGGAGCCCTGGAACACTGAAGCTTTCTTT.

This clone was counted only a few times. This chain joins TRBV7-9 and TRBJ2-5; D is possibly TRBD1 (6 bases). This CDR3 region has 15 residues. The germline CDR1 and CDR2 sequences are SEHNR and FQNEAQ (reference sequence). V dropped 1 base and J dropped 5 bases, with 14 bases sitting between them. CDR3 residues: CASSLGLRRGETQYF. The CDR3 nucleotides read TGTGCCAGCAGCTTAGGGCTGAGAAGGGGGGAGACCCAGTACTTC.

The CDR3 protein is CASSEVGYQPQHF. In DNA form, the CDR3 reads TGCGCCAGCAGTGAAGTAGGGTACCAGCCCCAGCATTTT. This sequence joins TRBV10-2 and TRBJ1-5, with D unresolved. This CDR3 spans 13 amino acids. The germline V and J ends were trimmed by 3 bases and 7 bases, with 10 bases remaining between them. Germline V gene lookup returns CDR1 WSHSY and CDR2 SAAADI.

This sequence joins TRBV6-5 and TRBJ1-1, with D unresolved. The V gene lost 2 bases and the J gene lost 2 bases, with 15 bases spanning the gap. The germline V gene has CDR1 MNHEY and CDR2 SVGAGI. This CDR3 region has 16 residues. For the CDR3, the DNA is TGTGCCAGCAGTTACGGGCGGAGATTAGTAAACACTGAAGCTTTCTTT. It specifies CASSYGRRLVNTEAFF.

V gene TRBV10-3 combines with J gene TRBJ2-1; TRBD2 matches 9 bases. With V trimmed by 6 bases and J by 4 bases, 10 bases remained unmatched. The CDR3 extends over 16 amino acids. Germline lookup yields CDR1 ENHRY and CDR2 SYGVKD. In DNA form, the CDR3 reads TGTGCCATCAGCCTACATCTAGCGGGGTCTTACAATGAGCAGTTCTTC. Amino acid sequence: CAISLHLAGSYNEQFF.

The chain combines TRBV6-6 with TRBJ2-5; D possibly uses TRBD1 or TRBD2 (6 bases each). The germline V and J ends were trimmed by 8 bases and 1 base, with 8 bases remaining between them. The CDR3 sequence is 12 residues long. In germline, CDR1 is MNHNY, CDR2 SVGAGI (reference sequence). The chain's CDR3 is CASRGPQETQYF. The CDR3 DNA is TGTGCCAGCCGGGGGCCCCAAGAGACCCAGTACTTC.

The rearrangement uses TRBV15 and TRBJ1-1; TRBD1 might be the D (5 bases). The germline V gene encodes CDR1 LNHNV and CDR2 YYDKDF (reference sequence). The V and J ends lost 1 base and 0 bases respectively, with 9 bases between them. The CDR3 is made up of 15 amino acids. CDR3 residues: CATSRAPGLNTEAFF. The CDR3 coding sequence is TGTGCCACCAGCAGAGCACCAGGGCTGAACACTGAAGCTTTCTTT.

This clone was recorded only once. The chain combines TRBV7-2 with TRBJ2-3; tentatively, D is TRBD2 (6 bases). The V gene lost 3 bases and the J gene lost 0 bases, with 10 bases spanning the gap. Germline assignment: CDR1 SGHTA and CDR2 FQGNSA. The CDR3 contains 15 residues. The CDR3 DNA reads as TGTGCCAGCAGCTTCACCGGGACTAGCACAGATACGCAGTATTTT. It is translated as CASSFTGTSTDTQYF.

The chain employs TRBV27 and TRBJ2-2; 10 bases map to TRBD1. With 6 bases clipped from V and 4 bases from J, the junction kept 5 bases outside the gene matches. The CDR3 runs 15 residues. Per germline, CDR1 MNHEY and CDR2 SMNVEV (reference sequence). The CDR3, as DNA: TGTGCCAGCAGCCGAGGACAGGGGGGCACCGGGGAGCTGTTTTTT. Protein: CASSRGQGGTGELFF.

The CDR3, as DNA: TGTGCCAGCAGCCGAGGACTAGGTTCAACCGGGGAGCTGTTTTTT. The encoded protein is CASSRGLGSTGELFF. This chain joins TRBV6-5 and TRBJ2-2; 7 nucleotides align to TRBD2. CDR1 and CDR2 from the germline V gene are MNHEY and SVGAGI. V trimming: 6 bases; J trimming: 5 bases; junction bases outside the gene matches: 9. CDR3 size: 15 residues.

The rearrangement links TRBV6-5 to TRBJ2-1; a possible D gene is TRBD1 (6 bases). CDR1 and CDR2 (germline): MNHEY, SVGAGI. The CDR3 extends over 16 amino acids. V lost 2 bases, J lost 1 base, and 12 bases lay in between. The CDR3 sequence is CASSYTGKVSYNEQFF. CDR3 DNA sequence: TGTGCCAGCAGTTACACAGGGAAGGTTTCCTACAATGAGCAGTTCTTC.

The J gene is TRBJ1-4, the V gene TRBV7-9; 8 nucleotides agree with TRBD1. The germline CDR1 and CDR2 sequences are SEHNR and FQNEAQ (reference sequence). This CDR3 comprises 18 residues. V shed 4 bases and J 8 bases; nucleotides not matched to a gene: 18. The CDR3 loop is CASSSEDRVAFRGEKLFF. CDR3 DNA: TGTGCCAGCAGCTCAGAGGACAGGGTGGCTTTCAGGGGGGAAAAACTGTTTTTT.

The chain joins TRBV5-1 to TRBJ1-2; D may be TRBD1 (6 bases). V lost 0 bases and J 6 bases, leaving 9 bases between the germline ends. The CDR3 contains 13 residues. In germline, CDR1 is SGHRS, CDR2 YFSETQ. CDR3 protein: CASSLGAGDGYTF. DNA of the CDR3: TGCGCCAGCAGCTTGGGGGCAGGGGATGGCTACACCTTC. Combining the CDR3 with reference TRBV5-1 and TRBJ1-2 gives the whole variable domain KAGVTQTPRYLIKTRGQQVTLSCSPISGHRSVSWYQQTPGQGLQFLFEYFSETQRNKGNFPGRFSGRQFSNSRSEMNVSTLELGDSALYLCASSLGAGDGYTFGSGTRLTVV.

This clone was found a few times. This sequence joins TRBV19 and TRBJ1-4, with no clear D. The V gene's germline CDR1 is LNHDA and CDR2 SQIVND (reference sequence). The CDR3 has 14 amino acids. Deletions cut 3 bases from V and 8 bases from J, with 13 bases between. CDR3 loop: CASSIRLDGEKLFF. The CDR3 nucleotides are TGTGCCAGTAGTATTAGGCTGGACGGAGAAAAACTGTTTTTT.

The gene calls are TRBV27 and TRBJ1-4; 8 nucleotides match TRBD1. CDR1 and CDR2 from the germline V gene are MNHEY and SMNVEV (reference sequence). J was trimmed by 5 bases and V by 6 bases; bases with no gene match: 11. The CDR3 is made up of 16 amino acids. The CDR3 DNA is TGTGCCAGCAGCCTTAAGACAGGGGCCCTAAATGAAAAACTGTTTTTT. Its protein product is CASSLKTGALNEKLFF.

This clone was seen a single time. This chain connects TRBV11-2 to TRBJ2-3; the match to TRBD2 covers 14 bases. Germline trimming cut 8 bases from V and 5 bases from J; bases unmatched to any gene: 18. The CDR3 runs to 19 residues. Per the germline V gene, CDR1 is SGHAT and CDR2 is FQNNGV. DNA for the CDR3: TGTGCCAGCGGGCGGAGACTAGCGGGGGGGCCGCGAGGAGGAGATACGCAGTATTTT. Its protein is CASGRRLAGGPRGGDTQYF.

Details on this clone: The same CDR3 is also encoded by other DNA sequences in this sample. This chain connects TRBV25-1 to TRBJ1-2; no definite D call. This CDR3 has 12 residues. Germline assignment: CDR1 MGHDK and CDR2 SYGVNS. With 4 bases removed from V and 1 base from J, the gap between germline ends came to 4 bases. For the CDR3, the DNA is TGTGCCAGCAGTGCAGTTAACTATGGCTACACCTTC. This translates into CASSAVNYGYTF.

This chain links TRBV12-5 with TRBJ1-5, with D possibly matching TRBD1 (6 bases). V was cut by 1 base and J by 6 bases, with 10 bases left in between. CDR1 LGHNT and CDR2 FRNRAP come from the germline V gene. This CDR3 region has 14 residues. The CDR3 coding sequence is TGTGCTAGTGGTTTGGCTGGGGGGCGTCAGCCCCAGCATTTT. Translation gives CASGLAGGRQPQHF.